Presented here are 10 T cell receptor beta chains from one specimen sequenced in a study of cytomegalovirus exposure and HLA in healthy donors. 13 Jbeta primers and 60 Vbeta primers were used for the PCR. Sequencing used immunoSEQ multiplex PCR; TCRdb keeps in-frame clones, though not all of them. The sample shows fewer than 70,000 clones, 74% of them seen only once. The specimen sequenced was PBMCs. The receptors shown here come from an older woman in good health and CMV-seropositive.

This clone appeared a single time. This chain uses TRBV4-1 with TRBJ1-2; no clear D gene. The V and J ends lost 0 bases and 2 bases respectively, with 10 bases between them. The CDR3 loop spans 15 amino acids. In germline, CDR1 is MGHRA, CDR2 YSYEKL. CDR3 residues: CASSQDPGVNYGYTF. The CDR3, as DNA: TGCGCCAGCAGCCAAGATCCCGGGGTCAACTATGGCTACACCTTC.

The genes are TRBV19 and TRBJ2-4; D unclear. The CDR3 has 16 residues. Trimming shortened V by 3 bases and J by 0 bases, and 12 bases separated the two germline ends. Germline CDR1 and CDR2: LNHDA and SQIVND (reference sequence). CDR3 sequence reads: CASSIMGILAKNIQYF. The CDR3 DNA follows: TGTGCCAGTAGTATTATGGGCATCTTAGCCAAAAACATTCAGTACTTC.

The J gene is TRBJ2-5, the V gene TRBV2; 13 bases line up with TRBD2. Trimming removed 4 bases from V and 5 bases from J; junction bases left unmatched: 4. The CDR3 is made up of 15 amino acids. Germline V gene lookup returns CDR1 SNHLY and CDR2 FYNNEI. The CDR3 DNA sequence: TGTGCCAGCAGTGGGACTAGCGGGGGAGGGGAGACCCAGTACTTC. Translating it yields CASSGTSGGGETQYF.

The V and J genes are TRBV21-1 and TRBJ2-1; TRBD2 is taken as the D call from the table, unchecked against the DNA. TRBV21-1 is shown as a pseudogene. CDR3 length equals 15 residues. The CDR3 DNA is TGTGCCAGCAGCAATTTAACTAGGTATTTCAATGAGCAGTTCTTC. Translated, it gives CASSNLTRYFNEQFF.

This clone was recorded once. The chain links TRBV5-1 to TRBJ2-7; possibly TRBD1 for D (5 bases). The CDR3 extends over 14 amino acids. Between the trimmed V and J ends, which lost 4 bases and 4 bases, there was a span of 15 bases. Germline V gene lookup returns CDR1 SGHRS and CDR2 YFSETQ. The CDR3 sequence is CASSPDSSPYEQYF. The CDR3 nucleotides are TGCGCCAGCAGCCCAGACAGTTCCCCATACGAGCAGTACTTC.

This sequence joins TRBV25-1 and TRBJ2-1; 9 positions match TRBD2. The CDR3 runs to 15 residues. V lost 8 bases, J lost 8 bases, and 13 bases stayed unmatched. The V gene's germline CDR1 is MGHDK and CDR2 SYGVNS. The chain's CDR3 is CASGGREGSLYEQFF. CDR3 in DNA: TGTGCCAGCGGGGGGCGGGAGGGCAGTCTGTATGAGCAGTTCTTC.

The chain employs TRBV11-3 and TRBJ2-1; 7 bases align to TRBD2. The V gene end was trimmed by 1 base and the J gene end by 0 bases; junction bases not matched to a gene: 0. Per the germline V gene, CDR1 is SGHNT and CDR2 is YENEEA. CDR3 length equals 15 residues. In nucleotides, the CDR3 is TGTGCCAGCAGCTTAGTAGCGGGCTCCTACAATGAGCAGTTCTTC. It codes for CASSLVAGSYNEQFF.

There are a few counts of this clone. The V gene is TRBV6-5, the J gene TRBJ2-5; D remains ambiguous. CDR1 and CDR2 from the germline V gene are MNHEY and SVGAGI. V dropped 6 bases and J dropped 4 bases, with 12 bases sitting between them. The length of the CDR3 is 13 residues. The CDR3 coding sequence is TGTGCCAGCAGAGAGACTTACCGAGAGACCCAGTACTTC. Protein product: CASRETYRETQYF.

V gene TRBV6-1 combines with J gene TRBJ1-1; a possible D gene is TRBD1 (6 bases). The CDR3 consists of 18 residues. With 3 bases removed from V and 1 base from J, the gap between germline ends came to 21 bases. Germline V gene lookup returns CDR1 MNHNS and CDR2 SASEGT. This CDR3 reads CASSDAPYREKSNTEAFF. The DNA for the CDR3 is TGTGCCAGCAGTGACGCTCCTTACAGGGAAAAGTCGAACACTGAAGCTTTCTTT.

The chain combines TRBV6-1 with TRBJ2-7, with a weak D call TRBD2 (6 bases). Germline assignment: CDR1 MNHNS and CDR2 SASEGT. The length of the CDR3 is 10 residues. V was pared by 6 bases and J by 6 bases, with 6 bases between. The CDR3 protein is CASRAGEQYF. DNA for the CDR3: TGTGCCAGCAGAGCGGGCGAGCAGTACTTC.